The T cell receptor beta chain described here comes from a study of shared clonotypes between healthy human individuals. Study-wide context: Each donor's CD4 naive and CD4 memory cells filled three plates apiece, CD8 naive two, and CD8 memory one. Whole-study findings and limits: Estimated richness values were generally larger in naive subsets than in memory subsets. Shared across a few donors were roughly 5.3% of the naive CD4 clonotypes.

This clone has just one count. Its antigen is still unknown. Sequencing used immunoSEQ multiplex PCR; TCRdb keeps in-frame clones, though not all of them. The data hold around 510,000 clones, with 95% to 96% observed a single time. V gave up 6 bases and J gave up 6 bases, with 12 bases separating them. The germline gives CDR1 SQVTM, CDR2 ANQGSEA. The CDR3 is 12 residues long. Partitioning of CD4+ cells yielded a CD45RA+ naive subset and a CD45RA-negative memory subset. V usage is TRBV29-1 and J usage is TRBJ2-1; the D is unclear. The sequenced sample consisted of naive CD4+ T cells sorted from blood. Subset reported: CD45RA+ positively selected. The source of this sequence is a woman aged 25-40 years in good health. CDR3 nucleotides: TGCAGCGTCCCGGAGCTTTTCAATGAGCAGTTCTTC. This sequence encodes CSVPELFNEQFF.